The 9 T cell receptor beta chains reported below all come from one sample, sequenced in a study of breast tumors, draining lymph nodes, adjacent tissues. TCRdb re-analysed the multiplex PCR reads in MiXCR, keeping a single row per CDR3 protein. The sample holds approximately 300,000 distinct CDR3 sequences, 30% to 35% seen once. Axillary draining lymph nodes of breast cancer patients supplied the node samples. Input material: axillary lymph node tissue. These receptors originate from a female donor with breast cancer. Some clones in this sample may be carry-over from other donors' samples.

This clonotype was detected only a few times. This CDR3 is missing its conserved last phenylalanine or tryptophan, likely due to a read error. The CDR3 sequence is CASSFGGLAEHNEQFS. The CDR3 region has the DNA TGTGCCAGTAGTTTCGGGGGACTAGCAGAACACAATGAGCAGTTCTCC. The chain links TRBV19 to TRBJ2-1; 9 bases are shared with TRBD2. Trimming at V came to 5 bases and at J to 5 bases, leaving 10 bases not matched to a gene. Germline V gives CDR1 LNHDA, CDR2 SQIVND (reference sequence). The CDR3 spans 16 residues.

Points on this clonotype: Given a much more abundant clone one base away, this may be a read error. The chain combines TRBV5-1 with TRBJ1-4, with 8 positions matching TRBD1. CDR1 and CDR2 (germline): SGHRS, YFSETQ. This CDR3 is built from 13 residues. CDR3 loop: CASQDRVDENLFF. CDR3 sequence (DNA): TGCGCCAGCCAGGACAGGGTTGATGAAAACCTGTTTTTT. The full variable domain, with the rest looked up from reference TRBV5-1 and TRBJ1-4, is KAGVTQTPRYLIKTRGQQVTLSCSPISGHRSVSWYQQTPGQGLQFLFEYFSETQRNKGNFPGRFSGRQFSNSRSEMNVSTLELGDSALYLCASQDRVDENLFFGSGTQLSVL.

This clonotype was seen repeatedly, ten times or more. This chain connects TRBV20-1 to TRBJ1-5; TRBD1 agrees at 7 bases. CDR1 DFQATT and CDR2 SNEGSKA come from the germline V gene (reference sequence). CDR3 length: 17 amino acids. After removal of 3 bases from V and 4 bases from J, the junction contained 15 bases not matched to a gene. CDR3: CSASPTGAGPENQPQHF. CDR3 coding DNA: TGCAGTGCTAGCCCTACAGGGGCAGGTCCGGAAAATCAGCCCCAGCATTTT.

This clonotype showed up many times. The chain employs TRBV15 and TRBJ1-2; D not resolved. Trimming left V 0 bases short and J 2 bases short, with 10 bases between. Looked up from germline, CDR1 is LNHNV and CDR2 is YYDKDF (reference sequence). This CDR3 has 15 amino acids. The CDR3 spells CATSRDRRQNYGYTF. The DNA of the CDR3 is TGTGCCACCAGCAGAGATCGACGGCAGAACTATGGCTACACCTTC.

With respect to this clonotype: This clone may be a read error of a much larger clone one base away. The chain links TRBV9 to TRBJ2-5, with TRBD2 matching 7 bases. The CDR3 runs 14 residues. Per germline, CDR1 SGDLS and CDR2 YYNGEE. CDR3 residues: CASSVAGGQETQSF. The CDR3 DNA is TGTGCCAGCAGCGTAGCGGGAGGACAAGAGACCCAGTCCTTC.

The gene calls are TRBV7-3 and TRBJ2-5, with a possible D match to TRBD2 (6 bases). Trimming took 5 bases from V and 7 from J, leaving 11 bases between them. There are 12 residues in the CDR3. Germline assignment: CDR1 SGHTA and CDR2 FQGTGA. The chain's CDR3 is CASSPLGGTQYF. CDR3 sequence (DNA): TGTGCCAGCAGCCCCCTCGGGGGGACCCAGTACTTC.

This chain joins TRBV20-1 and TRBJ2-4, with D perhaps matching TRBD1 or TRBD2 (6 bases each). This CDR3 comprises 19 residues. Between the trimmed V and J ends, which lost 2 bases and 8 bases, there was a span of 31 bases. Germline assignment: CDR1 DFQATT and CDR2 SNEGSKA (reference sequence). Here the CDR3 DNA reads TGCAGTGCTAGACAGACGCTTACGGGACCGGGGGCTAAAAGAGACATTCAGTACTTC. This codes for CSARQTLTGPGAKRDIQYF.

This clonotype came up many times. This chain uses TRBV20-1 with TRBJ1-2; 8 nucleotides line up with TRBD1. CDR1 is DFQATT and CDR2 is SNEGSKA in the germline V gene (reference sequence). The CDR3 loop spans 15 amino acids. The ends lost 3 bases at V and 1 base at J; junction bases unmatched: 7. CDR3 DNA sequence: TGCAGTGCTAGGGGGACAGGCGGAATTAACTATGGCTACACCTTC. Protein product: CSARGTGGINYGYTF.

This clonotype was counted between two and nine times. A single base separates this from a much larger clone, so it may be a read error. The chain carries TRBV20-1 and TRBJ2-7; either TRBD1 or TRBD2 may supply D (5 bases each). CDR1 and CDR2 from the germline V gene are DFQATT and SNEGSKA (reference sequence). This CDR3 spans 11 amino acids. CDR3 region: CGARDGAKQYF. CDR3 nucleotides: TGCGGTGCTAGAGACGGGGCCAAGCAGTACTTC.